The present T cell receptor beta chain was sequenced within a study of radiation and T cells in renal cell carcinoma. Time point of the sample: blood 2 weeks post-SBRT. Treatment: 15 Gy SBRT to primary tumor, nephrectomy 4 weeks later. The tumor was a clear cell renal cell carcinoma. Study observations and caveats: Top tumor clonotypes rose in blood 2 weeks post-radiation, then contracted.

In the case of this clone: The antigen is undetermined.

Unmatched junction bases numbered 3, after V lost 1 base and J lost 6 bases. There are 14 residues in the CDR3. The germline V gene encodes CDR1 SGHAT and CDR2 FQNNGV. Generated by immunoSEQ multiplex PCR, the TCRdb table keeps only in-frame clones and is missing some. Among around 130,000 clones, 81% were seen once, and the ten largest hold about 1.9%. The source material was blood, sampled from a patient whose treatment included radiotherapy and nephrectomy. The clonotype was recovered from a woman in her sixties with renal cell carcinoma. The chain is built from TRBV11-2 and TRBJ1-2; 9 positions agree with TRBD1. CDR3 sequence reads: CASSLVDRGNGYTF. CDR3 nucleotide sequence: TGTGCCAGCAGCTTAGTCGACAGGGGGAATGGCTACACCTTC.